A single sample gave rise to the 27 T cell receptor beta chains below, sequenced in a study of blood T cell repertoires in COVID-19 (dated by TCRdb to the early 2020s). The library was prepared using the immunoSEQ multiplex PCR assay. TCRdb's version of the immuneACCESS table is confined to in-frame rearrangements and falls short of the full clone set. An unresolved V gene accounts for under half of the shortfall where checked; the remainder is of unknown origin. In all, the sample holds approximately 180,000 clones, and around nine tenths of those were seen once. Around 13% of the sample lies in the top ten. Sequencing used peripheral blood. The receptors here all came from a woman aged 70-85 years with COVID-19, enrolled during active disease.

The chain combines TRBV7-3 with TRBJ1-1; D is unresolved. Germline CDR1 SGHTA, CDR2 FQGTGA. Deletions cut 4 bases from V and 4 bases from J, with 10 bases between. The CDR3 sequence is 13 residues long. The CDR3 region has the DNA TGTGCCAGCAGCTCCCAGGAGGCCACTGAAGCTTTCTTT. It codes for CASSSQEATEAFF.

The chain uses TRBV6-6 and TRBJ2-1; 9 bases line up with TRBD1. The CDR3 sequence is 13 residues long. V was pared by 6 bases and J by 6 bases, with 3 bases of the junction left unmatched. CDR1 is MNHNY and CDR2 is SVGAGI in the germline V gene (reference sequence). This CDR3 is CASRRGQGNEQFF. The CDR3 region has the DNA TGTGCCAGCAGGAGGGGACAGGGCAATGAGCAGTTCTTC.

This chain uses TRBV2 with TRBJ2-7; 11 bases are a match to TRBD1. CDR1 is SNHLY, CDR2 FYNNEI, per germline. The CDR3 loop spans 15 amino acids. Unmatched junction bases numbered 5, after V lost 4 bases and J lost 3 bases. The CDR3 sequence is CASSAGTGGFYEQYF. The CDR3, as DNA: TGTGCCAGCAGTGCCGGGACAGGGGGTTTCTACGAGCAGTACTTC.

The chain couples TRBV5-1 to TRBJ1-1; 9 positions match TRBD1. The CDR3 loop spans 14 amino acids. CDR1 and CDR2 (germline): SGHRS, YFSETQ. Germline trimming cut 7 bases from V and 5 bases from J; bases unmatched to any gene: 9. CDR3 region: CASVQGALDTEAFF. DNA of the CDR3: TGCGCCAGCGTACAGGGGGCGTTGGATACTGAAGCTTTCTTT. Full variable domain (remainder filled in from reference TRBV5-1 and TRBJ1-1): KAGVTQTPRYLIKTRGQQVTLSCSPISGHRSVSWYQQTPGQGLQFLFEYFSETQRNKGNFPGRFSGRQFSNSRSEMNVSTLELGDSALYLCASVQGALDTEAFFGQGTRLTVV.

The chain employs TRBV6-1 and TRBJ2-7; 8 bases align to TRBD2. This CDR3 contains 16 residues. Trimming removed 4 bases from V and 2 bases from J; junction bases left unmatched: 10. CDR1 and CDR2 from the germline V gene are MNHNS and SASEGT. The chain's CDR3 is CASSVGTGGPAYEQYF. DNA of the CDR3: TGTGCCAGCAGTGTGGGTACGGGAGGGCCAGCCTACGAGCAGTACTTC.

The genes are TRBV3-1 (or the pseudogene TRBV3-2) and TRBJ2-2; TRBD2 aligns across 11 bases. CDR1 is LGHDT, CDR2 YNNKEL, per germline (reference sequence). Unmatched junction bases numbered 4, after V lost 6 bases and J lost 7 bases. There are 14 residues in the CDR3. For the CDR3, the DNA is TGTGCCAGCAGGGCTAGCGGGAGGAACGGGGAGCTGTTTTTT. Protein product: CASRASGRNGELFF.

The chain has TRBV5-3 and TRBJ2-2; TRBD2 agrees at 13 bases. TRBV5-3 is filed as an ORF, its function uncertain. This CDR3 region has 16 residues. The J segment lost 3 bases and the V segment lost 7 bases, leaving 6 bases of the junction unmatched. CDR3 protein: CARPSGLAGDTGELFF. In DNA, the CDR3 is TGTGCCAGACCTTCCGGACTAGCGGGAGACACCGGGGAGCTGTTTTTT.

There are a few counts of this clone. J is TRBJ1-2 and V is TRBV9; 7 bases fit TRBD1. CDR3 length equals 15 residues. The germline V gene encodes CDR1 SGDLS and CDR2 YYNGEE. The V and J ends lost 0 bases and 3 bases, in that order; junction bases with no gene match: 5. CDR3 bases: TGTGCCAGCAGCGTAGATGGGCAGGGGGACTATGGCTACACCTTC. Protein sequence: CASSVDGQGDYGYTF.

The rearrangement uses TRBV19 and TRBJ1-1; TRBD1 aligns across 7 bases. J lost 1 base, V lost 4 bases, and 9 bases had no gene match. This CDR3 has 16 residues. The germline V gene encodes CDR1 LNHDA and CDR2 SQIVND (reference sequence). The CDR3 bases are TGTGCCAGTAGTACTAACAGGGGTTACCCGAACACTGAAGCTTTCTTT. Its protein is CASSTNRGYPNTEAFF.

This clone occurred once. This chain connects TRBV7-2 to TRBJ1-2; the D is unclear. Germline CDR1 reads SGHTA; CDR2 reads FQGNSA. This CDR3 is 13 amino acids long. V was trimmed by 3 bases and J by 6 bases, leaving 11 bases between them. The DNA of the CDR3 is TGTGCCAGCAGCTTCGGTTCAACGCATGGCTACACCTTC. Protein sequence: CASSFGSTHGYTF. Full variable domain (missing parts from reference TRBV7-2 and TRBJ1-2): GAGVSQSPSNKVTEKGKDVELRCDPISGHTALYWYRQSLGQGLEFLIYFQGNSAPDKSGLPSDRFSAERTGGSVSTLTIQRTQQEDSAVYLCASSFGSTHGYTFGSGTRLTVV.

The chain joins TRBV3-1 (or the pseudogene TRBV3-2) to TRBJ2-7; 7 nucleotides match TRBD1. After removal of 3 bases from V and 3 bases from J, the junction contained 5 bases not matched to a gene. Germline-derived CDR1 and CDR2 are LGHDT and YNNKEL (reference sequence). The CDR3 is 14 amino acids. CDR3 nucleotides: TGTGCCAGCAGCCAGAGGTACAGGGGCTACGAGCAGTACTTC. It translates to CASSQRYRGYEQYF.

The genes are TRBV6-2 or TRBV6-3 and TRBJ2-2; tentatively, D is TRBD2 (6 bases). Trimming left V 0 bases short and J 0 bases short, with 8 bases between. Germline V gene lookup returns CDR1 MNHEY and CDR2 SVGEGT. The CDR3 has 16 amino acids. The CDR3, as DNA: TGTGCCAGCAGTTACTCGGCTAGCGCGAACACCGGGGAGCTGTTTTTT. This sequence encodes CASSYSASANTGELFF.

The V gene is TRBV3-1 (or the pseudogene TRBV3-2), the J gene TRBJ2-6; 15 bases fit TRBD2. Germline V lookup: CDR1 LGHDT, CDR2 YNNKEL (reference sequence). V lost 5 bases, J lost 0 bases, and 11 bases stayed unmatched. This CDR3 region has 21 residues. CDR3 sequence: CASSYYPGLAGGYSGANVLTF. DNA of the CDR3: TGTGCCAGCAGCTATTATCCGGGACTAGCGGGAGGCTACTCTGGGGCCAACGTCCTGACTTTC.

The CDR3 nucleotides read TGTGCCAGCATTCCTGGGCAGCACCTTAATCAGCCCCAGCATTTT. The encoded protein is CASIPGQHLNQPQHF. The V call is TRBV6-5, the J call TRBJ1-5; the D is unclear. Germline CDR1 MNHEY, CDR2 SVGAGI. The CDR3 consists of 15 residues. V was cut by 7 bases and J by 4 bases, with 17 bases left in between.

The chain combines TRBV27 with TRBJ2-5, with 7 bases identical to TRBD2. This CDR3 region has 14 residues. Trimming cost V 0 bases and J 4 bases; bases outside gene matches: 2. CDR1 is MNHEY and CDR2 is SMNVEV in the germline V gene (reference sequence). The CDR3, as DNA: TGTGCCAGCAGTTTATCGGTAGCGGGAGAGACCCAGTACTTC. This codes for CASSLSVAGETQYF.

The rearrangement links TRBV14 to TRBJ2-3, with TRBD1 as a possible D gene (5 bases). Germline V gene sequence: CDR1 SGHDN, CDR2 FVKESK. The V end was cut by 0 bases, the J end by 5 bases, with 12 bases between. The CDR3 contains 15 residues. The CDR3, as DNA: TGTGCCAGCAGCCAAGATTTCAGGGCCAGAGATACGCAGTATTTT. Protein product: CASSQDFRARDTQYF.

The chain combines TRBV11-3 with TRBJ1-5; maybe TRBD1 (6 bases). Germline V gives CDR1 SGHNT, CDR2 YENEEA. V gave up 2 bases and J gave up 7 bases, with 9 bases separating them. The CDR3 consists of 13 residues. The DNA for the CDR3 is TGTGCCAGCAGCTTATACAGGGACCAGCCCCAGCATTTT. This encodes CASSLYRDQPQHF.

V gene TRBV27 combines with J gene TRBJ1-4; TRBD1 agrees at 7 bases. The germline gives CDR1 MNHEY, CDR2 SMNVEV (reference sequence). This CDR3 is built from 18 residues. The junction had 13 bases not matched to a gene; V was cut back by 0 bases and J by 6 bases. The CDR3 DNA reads TGTGCCAGCAGTTTATCGAGATCCCGACAGGGTTTGGATGAAAAACTGTTTTTT. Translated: CASSLSRSRQGLDEKLFF.

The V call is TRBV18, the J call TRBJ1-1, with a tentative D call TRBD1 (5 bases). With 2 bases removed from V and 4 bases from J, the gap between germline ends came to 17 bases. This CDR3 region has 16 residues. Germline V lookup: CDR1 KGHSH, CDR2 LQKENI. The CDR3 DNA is TGTGCCAGCTCACCAGTACAGGTGTCTGTCGCCACTGAAGCTTTCTTT. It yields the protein CASSPVQVSVATEAFF. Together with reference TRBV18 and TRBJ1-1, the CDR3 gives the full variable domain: NAGVMQNPRHLVRRRGQEARLRCSPMKGHSHVYWYRQLPEEGLKFMVYLQKENIIDESGMPKERFSAEFPKEGPSILRIQQVVRGDSAAYFCASSPVQVSVATEAFFGQGTRLTVV.

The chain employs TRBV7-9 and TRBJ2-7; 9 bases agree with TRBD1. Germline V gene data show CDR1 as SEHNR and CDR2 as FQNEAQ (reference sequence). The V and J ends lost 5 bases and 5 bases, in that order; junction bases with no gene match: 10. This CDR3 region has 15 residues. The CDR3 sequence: CASSQTGTGYHEQYF. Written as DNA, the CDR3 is TGTGCCAGCAGCCAAACCGGGACAGGGTACCACGAGCAGTACTTC.

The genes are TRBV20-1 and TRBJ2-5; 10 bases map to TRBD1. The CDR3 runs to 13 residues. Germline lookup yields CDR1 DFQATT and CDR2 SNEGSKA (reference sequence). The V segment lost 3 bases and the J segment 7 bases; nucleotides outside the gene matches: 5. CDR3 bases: TGCAGTGCTAGTGGGGGACAGGGGTCGACCCAGTACTTC. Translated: CSASGGQGSTQYF.

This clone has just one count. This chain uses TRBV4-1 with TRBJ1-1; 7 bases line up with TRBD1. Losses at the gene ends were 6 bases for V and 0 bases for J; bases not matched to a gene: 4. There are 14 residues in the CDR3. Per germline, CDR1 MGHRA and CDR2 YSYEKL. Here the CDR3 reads CASRGGRVNTEAFF. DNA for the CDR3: TGCGCCAGCAGAGGGGGCAGGGTGAACACTGAAGCTTTCTTT.

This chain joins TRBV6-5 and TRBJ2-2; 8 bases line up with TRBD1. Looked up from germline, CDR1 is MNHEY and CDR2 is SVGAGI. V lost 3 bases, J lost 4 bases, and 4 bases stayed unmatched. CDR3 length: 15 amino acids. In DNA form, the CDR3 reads TGTGCCAGCAGTTATGGACAGGGTCTCACCGGGGAGCTGTTTTTT. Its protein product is CASSYGQGLTGELFF.

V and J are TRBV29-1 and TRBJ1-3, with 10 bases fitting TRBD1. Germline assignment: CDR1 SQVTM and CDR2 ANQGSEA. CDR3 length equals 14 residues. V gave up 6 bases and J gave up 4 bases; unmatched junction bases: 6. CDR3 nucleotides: TGCAGCGTAGGGACAGGGGCTGTAGGAAACACCATATATTTT. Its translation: CSVGTGAVGNTIYF.

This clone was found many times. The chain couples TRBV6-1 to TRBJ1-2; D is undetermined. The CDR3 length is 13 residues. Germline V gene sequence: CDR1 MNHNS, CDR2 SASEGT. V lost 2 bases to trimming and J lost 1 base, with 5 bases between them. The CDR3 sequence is CASSESVNYGYTF. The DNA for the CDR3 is TGTGCCAGCAGTGAATCAGTTAACTATGGCTACACCTTC.

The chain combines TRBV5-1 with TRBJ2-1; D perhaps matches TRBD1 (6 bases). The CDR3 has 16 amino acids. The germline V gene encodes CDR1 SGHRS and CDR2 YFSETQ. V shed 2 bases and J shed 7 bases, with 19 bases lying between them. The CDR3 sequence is CASSLGAGVMDNEQFF. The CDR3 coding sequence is TGCGCCAGCAGCTTAGGAGCAGGGGTAATGGATAATGAGCAGTTCTTC.

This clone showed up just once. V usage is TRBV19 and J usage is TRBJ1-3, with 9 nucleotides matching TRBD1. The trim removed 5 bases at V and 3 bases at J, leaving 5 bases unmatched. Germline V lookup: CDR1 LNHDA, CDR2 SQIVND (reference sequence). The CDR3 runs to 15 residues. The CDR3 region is CASSVGTGLGNTIYF. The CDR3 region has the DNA TGTGCCAGTAGTGTCGGGACAGGGCTTGGAAACACCATATATTTT. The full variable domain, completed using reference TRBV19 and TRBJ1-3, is DGGITQSPKYLFRKEGQNVTLSCEQNLNHDAMYWYRQDPGQGLRLIYYSQIVNDFQKGDIAEGYSVSREKKESFPLTVTSAQKNPTAFYLCASSVGTGLGNTIYFGEGSWLTVV.